This T cell receptor beta chain came from a study of spatial heterogeneity in lung cancer. Turning to the study itself: Detection consistently yielded more beta chains than alpha chains.

Time point meaning: sample taken at primary tumor resection. No cells were sorted before sequencing. The whole RNA sequenced was extracted from tumor, nontumor lung or frozen PBMC. There were some 70 donors, all of them untreated patients with early-stage non-small cell lung cancer. This clonotype was counted at least ten times. Its antigen is undetermined. Every TCR cDNA molecule bore its own unique molecular identifier. TCRdb called the 5' RACE reads again in MiXCR, with one record for every CDR3 protein. The sample holds 23,000 or so distinct CDR3 sequences, 4.7% seen once. Study outcomes and limitations: Ubiquitous, expanded tumor-derived TCRs were more frequently observed in blood at resection than at follow-up.

The starting material was PBMCs, obtained at surgery. The sequence was collected from a male donor with early-stage non-small cell lung cancer.

The CDR3 loop reads CASRVGVRNTGELFF. The CDR3 nucleotides are TGTGCCAGTCGGGTGGGCGTTCGGAACACCGGGGAGCTGTTTTTT. The chain joins TRBV7-3 to TRBJ2-2, with unresolved D. V lost 9 bases, J lost 1 base, and 15 bases lay in between. The CDR3 runs to 15 residues. Per germline, CDR1 SGHTA and CDR2 FQGTGA.